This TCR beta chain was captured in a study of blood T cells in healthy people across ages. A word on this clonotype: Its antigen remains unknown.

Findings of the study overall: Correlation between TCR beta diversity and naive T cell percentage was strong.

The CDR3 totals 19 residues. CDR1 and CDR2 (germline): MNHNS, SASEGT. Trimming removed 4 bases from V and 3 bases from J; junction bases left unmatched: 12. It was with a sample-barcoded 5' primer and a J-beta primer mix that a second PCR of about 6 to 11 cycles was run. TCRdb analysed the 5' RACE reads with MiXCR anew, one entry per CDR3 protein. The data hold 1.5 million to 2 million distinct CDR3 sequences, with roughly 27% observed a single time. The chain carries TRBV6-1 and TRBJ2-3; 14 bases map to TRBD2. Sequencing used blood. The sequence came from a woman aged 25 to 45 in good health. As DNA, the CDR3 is TGTGCCAGCAGTGGGGGATCCGGGACTAGCGGGAGTTGGACAGATACGCAGTATTTT. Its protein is CASSGGSGTSGSWTDTQYF.